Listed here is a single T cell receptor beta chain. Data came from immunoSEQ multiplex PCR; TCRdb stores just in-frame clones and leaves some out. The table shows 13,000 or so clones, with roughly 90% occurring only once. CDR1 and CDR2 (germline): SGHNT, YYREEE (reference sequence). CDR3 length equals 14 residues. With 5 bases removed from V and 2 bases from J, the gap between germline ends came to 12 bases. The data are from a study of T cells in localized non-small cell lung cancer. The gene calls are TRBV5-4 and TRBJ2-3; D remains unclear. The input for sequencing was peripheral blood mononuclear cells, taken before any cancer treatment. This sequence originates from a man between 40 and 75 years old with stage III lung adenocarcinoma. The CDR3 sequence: CASSLGEDTDTQYF. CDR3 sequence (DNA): TGTGCCAGCAGTCTCGGCGAGGACACAGATACGCAGTATTTT.